The sequence of this T cell receptor beta chain was determined in a study of blood T cells in healthy people across ages. On this clonotype itself: The junction differs from germline at one of its ends, possibly a read error.

CDR3 length: 12 residues. Germline loops: CDR1 SEHNR, CDR2 FQNEAQ (reference sequence). A second PCR, run for about 6 to 11 cycles, used a sample-barcoded 5' primer plus a J-beta primer mix. TCRdb re-called the 5' RACE reads with MiXCR, one entry per CDR3 protein. The data hold fewer than 800,000 distinct CDR3 sequences, with about 52% observed a single time. Sequenced material: blood. V gene TRBV7-9 combines with J gene TRBJ2-4; the D is unclear. The end of the DNA aligns better with TRBJ2-7, so the J call may be wrong. The clonotype comes from a woman between 55 and 75 years old in good health. CDR3 in amino acids: CVSSPRTYEQYF. In DNA, the CDR3 is TGTGTCAGCAGCCCCAGGACCTACGAGCAGTACTTC.